This T cell receptor (beta chain) was identified in a study of T cell responses to AZD1222 COVID-19 vaccine. Findings and limits, study-wide: Following two doses of AZD1222, Spike-specific TCR breadth and depth rose. Donors skewed white British and female; clonal diversity was possibly underestimated. Nearly half of spike-specific TCRs reportedly target unmutated variant regions.

The method was immunoSEQ multiplex PCR; TCRdb's version includes in-frame clones alone and lacks a portion of them. The table lists roughly 150,000 clones, roughly nine tenths of them singletons. As regards this clone: What it recognizes is unknown.

V lost 0 bases and J lost 7, with 19 bases in between. Germline loops: CDR1 SGHRS, CDR2 YFSETQ. The CDR3 extends over 16 amino acids. The material sequenced was peripheral blood, taken on day 0 of AZD1222 vaccination. The chain combines TRBV5-1 with TRBJ1-2; perhaps TRBD1 as D (6 bases). This sequence originates from an adult in good health. CDR3 nucleotides: TGCGCCAGCAGCTTGGCCATCGGGGGGCAAGTGAGTGGCTACACCTTC. It specifies CASSLAIGGQVSGYTF.